This section outlines one TCR beta chain sequence together with its context. The data belong to a study of cytomegalovirus exposure and HLA in healthy donors. In the PCR, 60 Vbeta and 13 Jbeta primers were used. This table comes from immunoSEQ multiplex PCR, and its TCRdb copy is limited to in-frame clones, with some not included. The sample has approximately 190,000 clones, around four fifths seen once. The sequenced sample was PBMCs. The source is a woman aged 18 to 35 in good health and CMV-seronegative.

CDR3 bases: TGCGCCAGCAGCCCTGAAATTCGGACAGGCTACGACGAGCAGTACTTC. Amino acids: CASSPEIRTGYDEQYF. This chain connects TRBV5-1 to TRBJ2-7; 7 bases agree with TRBD1. V trimming: 4 bases; J trimming: 5 bases; junction bases outside the gene matches: 15. CDR3 length: 16 amino acids. Germline V gene data show CDR1 as SGHRS and CDR2 as YFSETQ.